The 32 T cell receptor beta chains reported below all come from one sample, sequenced in a study of shared T cell receptors in the human thymus. Here immunoSEQ multiplex PCR was the method, and the copy in TCRdb shows in-frame clones only, minus some. The sample lists hundreds of thousands of clones, 70% to 90% occurring once. These data were also reused for a study on human thymus T cells.

The sequencing sample was made of thymocytes. The origin of the receptors is a girl less than two years old with a congenital heart defect.

The J gene is TRBJ1-1, the V gene TRBV18; D is perhaps TRBD1 (6 bases). CDR1 is KGHSH, CDR2 LQKENI, per germline. The CDR3 has 15 residues. The V end lost 3 bases, the J end lost 5 bases, and 16 bases lay between the germline ends. CDR3 in DNA: TGTGCCAGCTCACCTAGGGGGGGCGCAGATACTGAAGCTTTCTTT. The encoded protein is CASSPRGGADTEAFF. Filled out from reference TRBV18 and TRBJ1-1, the complete variable domain reads NAGVMQNPRHLVRRRGQEARLRCSPMKGHSHVYWYRQLPEEGLKFMVYLQKENIIDESGMPKERFSAEFPKEGPSILRIQQVVRGDSAAYFCASSPRGGADTEAFFGQGTRLTVV.

This chain connects TRBV5-1 to TRBJ2-3; possibly TRBD2 for D (5 bases). Trimming removed 4 bases from V and 2 bases from J, with 11 bases in between. Germline V gene lookup returns CDR1 SGHRS and CDR2 YFSETQ. CDR3 length: 14 amino acids. CDR3 amino acids: CASSRAANTDTQYF. The CDR3 nucleotides are TGCGCCAGCAGCCGAGCGGCTAACACAGATACGCAGTATTTT.

Regarding this clone: An end of the junction differs from the germline gene, which may be a read error. The V gene is TRBV13, the J gene TRBJ2-5, with D possibly being TRBD1 (5 bases). The length of the CDR3 is 15 residues. Looked up from germline, CDR1 is PRHDT and CDR2 is FYEKMQ (reference sequence). The CDR3 reads CASSLGKGSQETQYF. The DNA of the CDR3 is TGTGCCAGCAGCCTAGGCAAGGGGTCTCAAGAGACCCAGTACTTC.

The V gene is TRBV18, the J gene TRBJ1-1; D is uncertain. Trimming cost V 6 bases and J 8 bases, with 22 bases left between them. The germline gives CDR1 KGHSH, CDR2 LQKENI. The CDR3 covers 15 residues. The CDR3 loop is CASSPTGEPRTEAFF. In DNA, the CDR3 is TGTGCCAGCTCGCCGACCGGGGAACCCCGTACCGAAGCTTTCTTT.

This chain uses TRBV4-1 with TRBJ1-2; unclear D gene. The V gene lost 0 bases and the J gene lost 1 base, with 9 bases spanning the gap. This CDR3 is 15 amino acids long. The germline CDR1 and CDR2 sequences are MGHRA and YSYEKL. In DNA, the CDR3 is TGCGCCAGCAGCCAAGATCGAGGCAATAACTATGGCTACACCTTC. It translates to CASSQDRGNNYGYTF.

The CDR3, as DNA: TGTGCCAGCAGCTTCTGGCCTGCGGGACAGGAGAATTACGATGGCTACACCTTC. The encoded protein is CASSFWPAGQENYDGYTF. The genes are TRBV5-6 and TRBJ1-2, with 8 bases identical to TRBD1. CDR1 SGHDT and CDR2 YYEEEE come from the germline V gene. The CDR3 has 18 amino acids. The trim removed 2 bases at V and 6 bases at J, leaving 18 bases unmatched.

A single count supports this clone. V usage is TRBV28 and J usage is TRBJ2-7; TRBD1 might be the D (5 bases). Germline CDR1 is MDHEN and CDR2 is SYDVKM. This CDR3 spans 16 amino acids. Trimming left V 7 bases short and J 2 bases short, with 21 bases between. The CDR3 DNA follows: TGTGCCAGCACCCCTTTGGGCGACAGATCCACCTACGAGCAGTACTTC. Its translation: CASTPLGDRSTYEQYF. Variable domain in full (rest from reference TRBV28 and TRBJ2-7): DVKVTQSSRYLVKRTGEKVFLECVQDMDHENMFWYRQDPGLGLRLIYFSYDVKMKEKGDIPEGYSVSREKKERFSLILESASTNQTSMYLCASTPLGDRSTYEQYFGPGTRLTVT.

V usage is TRBV6-1 and J usage is TRBJ2-2; maybe TRBD1 (7 bases). With 8 bases removed from V and 5 bases from J, the gap between germline ends came to 15 bases. This CDR3 region has 14 residues. CDR1 is MNHNS and CDR2 is SASEGT in the germline V gene. The CDR3 is CASSQGGRTGELFF. The CDR3 DNA is TGTGCCAGCTCTCAGGGGGGTAGAACCGGGGAGCTGTTTTTT.

This chain joins TRBV5-1 and TRBJ1-1; perhaps TRBD1 as D (5 bases). The CDR3 totals 14 residues. Germline V gene lookup returns CDR1 SGHRS and CDR2 YFSETQ. V lost 4 bases to trimming and J lost 1 base, with 11 bases between them. The CDR3 bases are TGCGCCAGCAGCGTTAGACAGTCGAACACTGAAGCTTTCTTT. It specifies CASSVRQSNTEAFF.

The chain links TRBV28 to TRBJ2-1; 7 bases are a match to TRBD1. Looked up from germline, CDR1 is MDHEN and CDR2 is SYDVKM. V dropped 3 bases and J dropped 2; count of bases not matched to a gene: 10. The CDR3 totals 17 residues. The CDR3: CASSLGTVVYPYNEQFF. The CDR3 coding sequence is TGTGCCAGCAGTTTGGGGACAGTCGTGTATCCCTACAATGAGCAGTTCTTC.

DNA for the CDR3: TGCGCCAGCAGCTTGGGTGCTAGTACGAACACCGGGGAGCTGTTTTTT. It is translated as CASSLGASTNTGELFF. This chain uses TRBV5-1 with TRBJ2-2; D remains ambiguous. CDR3 length: 16 residues. The ends were cut back, 0 bases at V and 0 bases at J, with 9 bases in the middle. Germline V CDR1 and CDR2: SGHRS, YFSETQ.

This clone came up a few times. This sequence joins TRBV28 and TRBJ1-1, with D tentatively TRBD1 (6 bases). Germline values: CDR1 MDHEN, CDR2 SYDVKM. CDR3 length: 14 amino acids. Deletions cut 4 bases from V and 5 bases from J, with 14 bases between. DNA of the CDR3: TGTGCCAGCAGTTATCAGGGGTCGAGGACTGAAGCTTTCTTT. It yields the protein CASSYQGSRTEAFF.

The genes are TRBV27 and TRBJ2-1, with 13 nucleotides matching TRBD2. Trimming at V came to 2 bases and at J to 9 bases, leaving 7 bases not matched to a gene. CDR3 length equals 16 residues. CDR1 and CDR2 (germline): MNHEY, SMNVEV (reference sequence). CDR3 sequence: CASSLELAGGVSEQFF. DNA for the CDR3: TGTGCCAGCAGTTTAGAACTAGCGGGGGGGGTTAGTGAGCAGTTCTTC.

This chain connects TRBV20-1 to TRBJ1-2; D call uncertain. The CDR3 consists of 11 residues. CDR1 and CDR2 (germline): DFQATT, SNEGSKA (reference sequence). V shed 0 bases and J shed 5 bases, with 4 bases lying between them. CDR3 DNA sequence: TGCAGTGCTAGAGATGTATATGGCTACACCTTC. Its protein is CSARDVYGYTF.

The rearrangement joins TRBV4-3 to TRBJ1-3; TRBD1 aligns across 11 bases. With V trimmed by 3 bases and J by 0 bases, 1 base remained unmatched. Germline assignment: CDR1 LGHNA and CDR2 YSLEER. This CDR3 region has 16 residues. This CDR3 is CASSQGQGVSGNTIYF. In nucleotides, the CDR3 is TGCGCCAGCAGCCAGGGACAGGGGGTCTCTGGAAACACCATATATTTT.

The V and J genes are TRBV4-3 and TRBJ1-6, with 7 bases that match TRBD1. The CDR3 is 18 residues long. With V trimmed by 4 bases and J by 0 bases, 9 bases remained unmatched. Germline V gives CDR1 LGHNA, CDR2 YSLEER. CDR3 nucleotides: TGCGCCAGCAGCCCATCCGACGGGACAGCCTCCTATAATTCACCCCTCCACTTT. The encoded protein is CASSPSDGTASYNSPLHF.

The chain has TRBV5-6 and TRBJ2-1, with TRBD2 matching over 13 bases. The V and J ends lost 0 bases and 0 bases, in that order; junction bases with no gene match: 6. CDR3 length equals 19 residues. Per the germline V gene, CDR1 is SGHDT and CDR2 is YYEEEE. Here the CDR3 DNA reads TGTGCCAGCAGCTTGGTAGGGACTAGCGGGGTCAGCTCCTACAATGAGCAGTTCTTC. This codes for CASSLVGTSGVSSYNEQFF.

This clone appeared a few times. The V call is TRBV30, the J call TRBJ2-5, with TRBD1 matching over 7 bases. This CDR3 spans 16 amino acids. With 3 bases clipped from V and 4 bases from J, the junction kept 14 bases outside the gene matches. Germline V gene lookup returns CDR1 GTSNPN and CDR2 SVGIG (reference sequence). CDR3 amino acids: CAWRGVWTGIRETQYF. Here the CDR3 DNA reads TGTGCCTGGAGGGGTGTGTGGACAGGCATCAGAGAGACCCAGTACTTC.

The chain has TRBV5-8 and TRBJ1-5, with 8 bases that match TRBD1. J was trimmed by 4 bases and V by 2 bases; bases with no gene match: 17. Per germline, CDR1 SGHTS and CDR2 YDEGEE. The length of the CDR3 is 19 residues. The CDR3 loop is CASSFKYRDRQAFNQPQHF. In nucleotides, the CDR3 is TGTGCCAGCAGCTTCAAATACCGGGACAGGCAAGCATTTAATCAGCCCCAGCATTTT.

This chain uses TRBV2 with TRBJ1-2; 8 bases are shared with TRBD1. Germline loops: CDR1 SNHLY, CDR2 FYNNEI. The CDR3 runs to 12 residues. V lost 9 bases, J lost 8 bases, and 8 bases stayed unmatched. The CDR3 sequence: CASNQGAFGYTF. CDR3 bases: TGTGCCAGTAACCAGGGGGCATTCGGCTACACCTTC. The full variable domain, rest sourced from reference TRBV2 and TRBJ1-2, is EPEVTQTPSHQVTQMGQEVILRCVPISNHLYFYWYRQILGQKVEFLVSFYNNEISEKSEIFDDQFSVERPDGSNFTLKIRSTKLEDSAMYFCASNQGAFGYTFGSGTRLTVV.

The chain links TRBV11-3 to TRBJ1-1, with 8 positions matching TRBD1. This CDR3 spans 17 amino acids. Germline values: CDR1 SGHNT, CDR2 YENEEA. Losses at the gene ends were 1 base for V and 2 bases for J; bases not matched to a gene: 9. In DNA, the CDR3 is TGTGCCAGCAGCTTAGGGACAGGGCCCCAGATCAACACTGAAGCTTTCTTT. It specifies CASSLGTGPQINTEAFF.

This clone was observed a single time. J is TRBJ2-5 and V is TRBV14; 8 positions match TRBD1. The V gene's germline CDR1 is SGHDN and CDR2 FVKESK. This CDR3 region has 13 residues. Trimming cost V 4 bases and J 4 bases; bases outside gene matches: 2. CDR3 protein: CASSPGGVETQYF. The CDR3, as DNA: TGTGCCAGCAGCCCAGGGGGCGTAGAGACCCAGTACTTC. The whole variable domain, filled in from reference TRBV14 and TRBJ2-5, reads EAGVTQFPSHSVIEKGQTVTLRCDPISGHDNLYWYRRVMGKEIKFLLHFVKESKQDESGMPNNRFLAERTGGTYSTLKVQPAELEDSGVYFCASSPGGVETQYFGPGTRLLVL.

The chain recombines TRBV5-5 with TRBJ1-6; tentatively, D is TRBD1 (5 bases). Germline CDR1 is SGHKS and CDR2 is YYEKEE (reference sequence). The germline V and J ends were trimmed by 1 base and 8 bases, with 16 bases remaining between them. The CDR3 extends over 16 amino acids. The CDR3 DNA follows: TGTGCCAGCAGCTTGACAGGCCGAACGGGTTATTCACCCCTCCACTTT. It translates to CASSLTGRTGYSPLHF. Full variable domain (rest looked up from reference TRBV5-5 and TRBJ1-6): DAGVTQSPTHLIKTRGQQVTLRCSPISGHKSVSWYQQVLGQGPQFIFQYYEKEERGRGNFPDRFSARQFPNYSSELNVNALLLGDSALYLCASSLTGRTGYSPLHFGNGTRLTVT.

The J gene is TRBJ2-2, the V gene TRBV7-6; possibly TRBD1 for D (6 bases). Germline V gives CDR1 SGHVS, CDR2 FNYEAQ. The CDR3 sequence is 15 residues long. Trimming removed 5 bases from V and 8 bases from J, with 18 bases in between. The CDR3 spells CASSPLTGLVGELFF. CDR3 DNA: TGTGCCAGCAGCCCACTGACAGGCTTGGTAGGGGAGCTGTTTTTT. Full variable domain (rest looked up from reference TRBV7-6 and TRBJ2-2): GAGVSQSPRYKVTKRGQDVALRCDPISGHVSLYWYRQALGQGPEFLTYFNYEAQQDKSGLPNDRFSAERPEGSISTLTIQRTEQRDSAMYRCASSPLTGLVGELFFGEGSRLTVL.

This chain connects TRBV6-6 to TRBJ1-3, with D tentatively TRBD1 (5 bases). Germline V CDR1 and CDR2: MNHNY, SVGAGI (reference sequence). V was trimmed by 7 bases and J by 0 bases, leaving 13 bases between them. The CDR3 has 15 residues. The DNA for the CDR3 is TGTGCCAGCACCCTAGGACATAGCTCTGGAAACACCATATATTTT. It is translated as CASTLGHSSGNTIYF.

This rearrangement joins TRBV5-1 to TRBJ1-2, with 7 positions matching TRBD1. V lost 4 bases and J lost 6; bases outside the gene matches: 9. Germline V gives CDR1 SGHRS, CDR2 YFSETQ. The CDR3 has 14 amino acids. The CDR3 sequence: CASSPTTGADGYTF. Written as DNA, the CDR3 is TGCGCCAGCAGCCCGACAACAGGGGCGGATGGCTACACCTTC.

The rearrangement links TRBV7-2 to TRBJ2-7, with TRBD1 as a possible D gene (5 bases). Germline-derived CDR1 and CDR2 are SGHTA and FQGNSA. The germline V and J ends were trimmed by 1 base and 4 bases, with 11 bases remaining between them. CDR3 length: 14 residues. This CDR3 is CASSLETGRYEQYF. The CDR3 nucleotides read TGTGCCAGCAGCTTAGAAACAGGAAGATACGAGCAGTACTTC.

The rearrangement uses TRBV28 and TRBJ1-3; D unclear. The germline gives CDR1 MDHEN, CDR2 SYDVKM. The CDR3 extends over 16 amino acids. Trimming removed 6 bases from V and 0 bases from J, with 15 bases in between. The CDR3 DNA reads as TGTGCCAGCAGCCCGGCCCGGGGTCGCTCTGGAAACACCATATATTTT. This translates into CASSPARGRSGNTIYF.

DNA of the CDR3: TGTGCCAGCAGTTACTCGAGGTTTTTGAACACTGAAGCTTTCTTT. It yields the protein CASSYSRFLNTEAFF. The gene calls are TRBV6-5 and TRBJ1-1; D is undetermined. Per the germline V gene, CDR1 is MNHEY and CDR2 is SVGAGI. This CDR3 is 15 amino acids long. Trimming removed 0 bases at V and 0 bases at J, with 8 bases between.

The chain couples TRBV7-2 to TRBJ2-7, with 7 bases that match TRBD1. The J segment lost 4 bases and the V segment lost 7 bases, leaving 10 bases of the junction unmatched. Germline V CDR1 and CDR2: SGHTA, FQGNSA. This CDR3 has 14 amino acids. The CDR3 DNA reads TGTGCCAGCATCAGGACAGGATTGAGATACGAGCAGTACTTC. It yields the protein CASIRTGLRYEQYF.

The chain uses TRBV14 and TRBJ1-6, with a tentative D call TRBD1 (5 bases). The CDR3 has 20 amino acids. Germline V CDR1 and CDR2: SGHDN, FVKESK. V shed 0 bases and J shed 9 bases, with 27 bases lying between them. In DNA form, the CDR3 reads TGTGCCAGCAGCCAAGAACAATACGAGTCAAGAGGCAGGGTTGGTTCACCCCTCCACTTT. This encodes CASSQEQYESRGRVGSPLHF.

The rearrangement joins TRBV5-1 to TRBJ1-1, with 7 nucleotides matching TRBD1. There are 15 residues in the CDR3. Germline V CDR1 and CDR2: SGHRS, YFSETQ. The V gene end was trimmed by 0 bases and the J gene end by 0 bases; junction bases not matched to a gene: 2. CDR3 sequence (DNA): TGCGCCAGCAGCTTGGGGACAGGAGTGAACACTGAAGCTTTCTTT. Translating it yields CASSLGTGVNTEAFF.